The 32 T cell receptor beta chains below come from one sample, sequenced in a study of blood T cell repertoires in COVID-19 (dated by TCRdb to between 2020 and 2021). The library was produced with the immunoSEQ multiplex PCR assay. TCRdb mirrors the immuneACCESS table, restricted to in-frame sequences. Some clones are absent from its copies; in checked studies, under half trace to an unresolved V gene, and the reason for the others is unknown. The table for this sample lists around 55,000 clones; 90% of them were counted only once. Roughly an eighth of the sample belongs to the ten largest clones. The sequenced sample consisted of peripheral blood. Receptor source: a human donor with active COVID-19. The donor label of this sample is uncertain.

This clone came up once. V gene TRBV10-3 combines with J gene TRBJ1-6; D is unclear. Germline V CDR1 and CDR2: ENHRY, SYGVKD. With 5 bases removed from V and 0 bases from J, the gap between germline ends came to 5 bases. The CDR3 spans 14 residues. The CDR3: CAISPGSYNSPLHF. The CDR3 DNA follows: TGTGCCATCAGTCCGGGCTCCTATAATTCACCCCTCCACTTT.

The V call is TRBV4-1, the J call TRBJ2-5; 10 bases agree with TRBD1. Trimming cost V 5 bases and J 2 bases; bases outside gene matches: 8. Germline assignment: CDR1 MGHRA and CDR2 YSYEKL. CDR3 size: 16 residues. The CDR3 sequence: CASSWRQGAFQETQYF. CDR3 in DNA: TGCGCCAGCAGCTGGCGACAGGGGGCTTTTCAAGAGACCCAGTACTTC.

In its sample, this clone was seen a few times. The chain links TRBV10-3 to TRBJ1-1, with D perhaps TRBD1 (5 bases). CDR3 length: 14 residues. CDR1 is ENHRY, CDR2 SYGVKD, per germline. V gave up 6 bases and J gave up 0 bases, with 11 bases separating them. The CDR3, as DNA: TGTGCCATCAGGGAGACAGACATGAACACTGAAGCTTTCTTT. Its protein is CAIRETDMNTEAFF.

V usage is TRBV7-9 and J usage is TRBJ1-2; 7 bases are shared with TRBD1. Germline CDR1 is SEHNR and CDR2 is FQNEAQ (reference sequence). Trimming removed 2 bases from V and 7 bases from J; junction bases left unmatched: 13. CDR3 length: 16 residues. The CDR3 DNA reads as TGTGCCAGCAGCTTATATGGGTCAGGGGGGCTTGCTGGCTACACCTTC. Its translation: CASSLYGSGGLAGYTF.

The chain carries TRBV30 and TRBJ1-4; possibly TRBD1 for D (5 bases). CDR1 is GTSNPN and CDR2 is SVGIG in the germline V gene (reference sequence). This CDR3 has 13 residues. The V end was cut by 4 bases, the J end by 11 bases, with 17 bases between. DNA for the CDR3: TGTGCCTGGACCCAACGGCTTGGGGGGAAACTGTTTTTT. This codes for CAWTQRLGGKLFF.

The V and J genes are TRBV7-2 and TRBJ2-2; TRBD2 might be the D (5 bases). The germline gives CDR1 SGHTA, CDR2 FQGNSA. The CDR3 is 15 residues long. V lost 5 bases and J lost 0, with 10 bases in between. The CDR3 is CASSLVGANTGELFF. CDR3 DNA sequence: TGTGCCAGCAGCCTGGTCGGGGCGAACACCGGGGAGCTGTTTTTT.

This chain joins TRBV5-4 and TRBJ2-3; a possible D gene is TRBD1 (5 bases). Germline V CDR1 and CDR2: SGHNT, YYREEE (reference sequence). The CDR3 consists of 15 residues. Trimming took 4 bases from V and 1 from J, leaving 13 bases between them. CDR3 DNA: TGTGCCAGCAGCCCAGGGATGGCAGGCACAGATACGCAGTATTTT. It codes for CASSPGMAGTDTQYF.

V usage is TRBV5-1 and J usage is TRBJ2-7, with TRBD1 identical over 8 bases. The CDR3 is 15 residues long. Losses at the gene ends were 4 bases for V and 4 bases for J; bases not matched to a gene: 10. Germline CDR1 reads SGHRS; CDR2 reads YFSETQ. The CDR3 sequence is CASSVGGTGPYEQYF. The CDR3 nucleotides are TGCGCCAGCAGCGTCGGCGGGACAGGTCCTTACGAGCAGTACTTC.

V and J are TRBV11-2 and TRBJ2-1; TRBD1 matches at 7 bases. Trimming removed 8 bases from V and 4 bases from J; junction bases left unmatched: 5. The CDR3 covers 13 residues. CDR1 SGHAT and CDR2 FQNNGV come from the germline V gene. Written as DNA, the CDR3 is TGTGCCAGCGGACGGGACAGTTACAATGAGCAGTTCTTC. Protein product: CASGRDSYNEQFF.

The V gene is TRBV6-5, the J gene TRBJ1-1, with a weak D call TRBD1 (5 bases). CDR3 length: 11 residues. Germline CDR1 and CDR2: MNHEY and SVGAGI. Between the trimmed V and J ends, which lost 10 bases and 8 bases, there was a span of 14 bases. The CDR3 reads CATLRRGEAFF. Written as DNA, the CDR3 is TGTGCCACCCTAAGACGGGGGGAAGCTTTCTTT.

The CDR3 DNA is TGTGCCAGCAGCTTAAAAAGGACAGGATCTTCAAATTCACCCCTCCACTTT. It specifies CASSLKRTGSSNSPLHF. The chain couples TRBV11-2 to TRBJ1-6; 7 bases agree with TRBD1. The germline V gene has CDR1 SGHAT and CDR2 FQNNGV. This CDR3 contains 17 residues. J lost 7 bases, V lost 2 bases, and 11 bases had no gene match.

V gene TRBV5-1 combines with J gene TRBJ2-5; 7 bases line up with TRBD2. The CDR3 sequence is 14 residues long. Per germline, CDR1 SGHRS and CDR2 YFSETQ. The V segment lost 1 base and the J segment 5 bases; nucleotides outside the gene matches: 5. CDR3 bases: TGCGCCAGCAGCTTGCCAGCGGGGCTCGAGACCCAGTACTTC. It translates to CASSLPAGLETQYF.

This chain uses TRBV21-1 with TRBJ2-3; the table calls TRBD2, which could not be checked here. TRBV21-1 is annotated as a pseudogene. The CDR3 consists of 14 residues. The CDR3 sequence: CACQLAGESDTQYF. Written as DNA, the CDR3 is TGTGCCTGCCAACTAGCGGGAGAGTCAGATACGCAGTATTTT.

The chain links TRBV19 to TRBJ1-5, with TRBD1 matching over 8 bases. The CDR3 sequence is 15 residues long. CDR1 and CDR2 (germline): LNHDA, SQIVND (reference sequence). J lost 4 bases, V lost 5 bases, and 7 bases had no gene match. The CDR3 region is CASSPGQGGNQPQHF. The CDR3 DNA follows: TGTGCCAGTAGTCCCGGACAGGGAGGGAATCAGCCCCAGCATTTT.

This clone occurred once. The chain combines TRBV27 with TRBJ2-2; 7 bases line up with TRBD1. V was pared by 5 bases and J by 5 bases, with 5 bases of the junction left unmatched. Germline V gene lookup returns CDR1 MNHEY and CDR2 SMNVEV (reference sequence). The CDR3 covers 14 residues. This chain's CDR3 is CASSQQGWTGELFF. The CDR3 DNA reads as TGTGCCAGCAGTCAACAGGGGTGGACCGGGGAGCTGTTTTTT.

This clone was recorded once. The chain recombines TRBV18 with TRBJ2-7; 8 nucleotides align to TRBD1. The CDR3 contains 14 residues. Germline assignment: CDR1 KGHSH and CDR2 LQKENI. J gave up 2 bases and V 3 bases, and 3 bases lay outside the gene matches. DNA for the CDR3: TGTGCCAGCTCACCGGACAGGGTTACCTACGAGCAGTACTTC. Translation: CASSPDRVTYEQYF.

The rearrangement uses TRBV7-3 and TRBJ2-1, with 13 bases lining up with TRBD2. Germline lookup yields CDR1 SGHTA and CDR2 FQGTGA. The CDR3 contains 16 residues. Unmatched junction bases numbered 9, after V lost 5 bases and J lost 8 bases. The CDR3 loop is CASSQRTSGSRDEQFF. The CDR3 bases are TGTGCCAGCAGCCAGAGGACTAGCGGGAGTCGGGATGAGCAGTTCTTC.

The chain carries TRBV4-3 and TRBJ1-4; perhaps TRBD1 as D (5 bases). V was cut by 2 bases and J by 4 bases, with 11 bases left in between. CDR3 length: 15 amino acids. Germline CDR1 LGHNA, CDR2 YSLEER. The chain's CDR3 is CASSQFLGVNEKLFF. For the CDR3, the DNA is TGCGCCAGCAGCCAATTTCTAGGGGTTAATGAAAAACTGTTTTTT.

V and J are TRBV27 and TRBJ2-1, with 13 bases aligning to TRBD2. This CDR3 region has 16 residues. Germline CDR1 MNHEY, CDR2 SMNVEV (reference sequence). With V trimmed by 4 bases and J by 1 base, 1 base remained unmatched. Here the CDR3 reads CASSSGLAGSYNEQFF. CDR3 in DNA: TGTGCCAGCAGTTCGGGACTAGCGGGATCCTACAATGAGCAGTTCTTC.

The CDR3 DNA reads as TGTGCCAGCAGCCCCAGGGGGCTTAGCACAGATACGCAGTATTTT. It translates to CASSPRGLSTDTQYF. The chain joins TRBV13 to TRBJ2-3; 8 bases align to TRBD1. The V segment lost 5 bases and the J segment 0 bases; nucleotides outside the gene matches: 4. The V gene's germline CDR1 is PRHDT and CDR2 FYEKMQ (reference sequence). There are 15 residues in the CDR3.

The V call is TRBV30, the J call TRBJ2-5, with a possible D match to TRBD2 (5 bases). CDR1 is GTSNPN, CDR2 SVGIG, per germline (reference sequence). CDR3 length equals 13 residues. The V end was cut by 4 bases, the J end by 3 bases, with 12 bases between. The CDR3 DNA reads TGTGCCTGGAATGAAGAGGGAAAAGAGACCCAGTACTTC. Encoded protein: CAWNEEGKETQYF.

There are a few counts of this clone. This chain uses TRBV30 with TRBJ2-7; 12 bases are shared with TRBD1. CDR1 GTSNPN and CDR2 SVGIG come from the germline V gene (reference sequence). The CDR3 sequence is 15 residues long. After removal of 5 bases from V and 0 bases from J, the junction contained 5 bases not matched to a gene. The CDR3 reads CAWVGQGAISYEQYF. For the CDR3, the DNA is TGTGCCTGGGTGGGACAGGGGGCTATCTCCTACGAGCAGTACTTC.

The genes are TRBV28 and TRBJ1-5, with TRBD1 identical over 8 bases. With V trimmed by 5 bases and J by 3 bases, 12 bases remained unmatched. Germline V gene data show CDR1 as MDHEN and CDR2 as SYDVKM. The CDR3 runs to 17 residues. The CDR3 DNA is TGTGCCAGCAGTCATCCCCCGGGACAGGTTTTCAATCAGCCCCAGCATTTT. Translated, it gives CASSHPPGQVFNQPQHF.

In its sample, this clone was seen a few times. The CDR3 nucleotides are TGTGCCAGCAGCCCGCAGGGGCGGGAGGGGAGCGAGCAGTACTTC. It is translated as CASSPQGREGSEQYF. The V gene is TRBV4-2, the J gene TRBJ2-7; 9 bases map to TRBD2. The CDR3 length is 15 residues. The germline V gene encodes CDR1 LGHNA and CDR2 YNFKEQ. With V trimmed by 4 bases and J by 6 bases, 10 bases remained unmatched.

The gene calls are TRBV27 and TRBJ2-3; maybe TRBD2 (6 bases). In germline, CDR1 is MNHEY, CDR2 SMNVEV (reference sequence). Trimming shortened V by 5 bases and J by 2 bases, and 11 bases separated the two germline ends. This CDR3 spans 14 amino acids. CDR3 sequence reads: CASSGLSYTDTQYF. Written as DNA, the CDR3 is TGTGCCAGCAGTGGACTATCTTACACAGATACGCAGTATTTT.

The CDR3 spells CASSVVQGAGNAEAFF. The DNA of the CDR3 is TGTGCCAGCAGCGTAGTGCAGGGGGCGGGTAACGCTGAAGCTTTCTTT. V is TRBV9 and J is TRBJ1-1; TRBD1 agrees at 8 bases. Losses at the gene ends were 0 bases for V and 6 bases for J; bases not matched to a gene: 10. CDR1 SGDLS and CDR2 YYNGEE come from the germline V gene. The CDR3 consists of 16 residues.

The CDR3 DNA sequence: TGTGCCAGCAGCATCGGGACAGGGAGGGACACTGAAGCTTTCTTT. As protein: CASSIGTGRDTEAFF. The V and J genes are TRBV7-2 and TRBJ1-1; 9 positions match TRBD1. The trim removed 5 bases at V and 3 bases at J, leaving 7 bases unmatched. The germline V gene encodes CDR1 SGHTA and CDR2 FQGNSA. The CDR3 is made up of 15 amino acids.

This clone appeared a few times. The V gene is TRBV27, the J gene TRBJ2-7; the match to TRBD2 covers 10 bases. The CDR3 length is 15 residues. In germline, CDR1 is MNHEY, CDR2 SMNVEV (reference sequence). Unmatched junction bases numbered 13, after V lost 8 bases and J lost 6 bases. This CDR3 is CASATVGLAAREQYF. In DNA, the CDR3 is TGTGCCAGCGCCACTGTAGGACTAGCGGCCCGCGAGCAGTACTTC.

V usage is TRBV28 and J usage is TRBJ2-3; 7 nucleotides match TRBD2. The CDR3 spans 15 residues. Germline lookup yields CDR1 MDHEN and CDR2 SYDVKM. V lost 8 bases, J lost 4 bases, and 12 bases stayed unmatched. CDR3 residues: CASDRAGVIADTQYF. In DNA, the CDR3 is TGTGCCAGCGACCGTGCGGGAGTGATAGCAGATACGCAGTATTTT. Variable domain in full (rest from reference TRBV28 and TRBJ2-3): DVKVTQSSRYLVKRTGEKVFLECVQDMDHENMFWYRQDPGLGLRLIYFSYDVKMKEKGDIPEGYSVSREKKERFSLILESASTNQTSMYLCASDRAGVIADTQYFGPGTRLTVL.

The rearrangement uses TRBV23-1 and TRBJ2-7, with D perhaps matching TRBD1 (6 bases). TRBV23-1 belongs to the ORF category, with a function that is uncertain. Trimming took 10 bases from V and 4 from J, leaving 26 bases between them. The CDR3 contains 16 residues. The CDR3 DNA follows: TGCGCCACCCTTCGTTACCGGGACACCCCTCGGTACGAGCAGTACGTC. It is translated as CATLRYRDTPRYEQYV.

The rearrangement uses TRBV6-4 and TRBJ2-3, with TRBD2 matching 11 bases. The CDR3 has 15 residues. J was trimmed by 6 bases and V by 2 bases; bases with no gene match: 4. The germline V gene has CDR1 MRHNA and CDR2 SNTAGT. In DNA form, the CDR3 reads TGTGCCAGCAGTGACGGGAGGACTAGCGGGGATACGCAGTATTTT. Its protein is CASSDGRTSGDTQYF.

This chain joins TRBV6-2 or TRBV6-3 and TRBJ2-2; 8 bases are shared with TRBD1. The CDR3 totals 15 residues. Per germline, CDR1 MNHEY and CDR2 SVGEGT. The V segment lost 4 bases and the J segment 5 bases; nucleotides outside the gene matches: 6. The CDR3 DNA reads as TGTGCCAGCAGTTCCAGGGGGCTGGAAACCGGGGAGCTGTTTTTT. Its translation is CASSSRGLETGELFF.